The 20 T cell receptor beta chains below all came from one sample that was sequenced in a study of shared clonotypes between healthy human individuals. Clones were read by immunoSEQ multiplex PCR, and TCRdb kept only the in-frame ones, dropping some. The table shows 1,400,000 or so clones, with around 98.5% occurring only once. Sequenced sample: naive CD4+ T cells sorted from blood. As for subset: CD45RA+ positively selected. The receptors come from a man between 25 and 39 years old in good health.

The chain recombines TRBV7-3 with TRBJ2-1, with 8 bases aligning to TRBD2. The CDR3 runs to 15 residues. Germline V lookup: CDR1 SGHTA, CDR2 FQGTGA. Trimming cost V 7 bases and J 0 bases; bases outside gene matches: 5. The CDR3 DNA reads as TGTGCCAGCACTGCCGGGACTAGCTCCTACAATGAGCAGTTCTTC. This gives the protein CASTAGTSSYNEQFF.

The sample holds one count of this clone. The V gene is TRBV30, the J gene TRBJ2-3; tentatively, D is TRBD1 or TRBD2 (6 bases each). Trimming stripped 4 bases from V and 2 bases from J, with 16 bases between. Germline loops: CDR1 GTSNPN, CDR2 SVGIG (reference sequence). CDR3 length: 15 residues. The CDR3: CAWTRGQLYTDTQYF. DNA of the CDR3: TGTGCCTGGACCCGGGGGCAGCTTTACACAGATACGCAGTATTTT.

This clone was seen a single time. V is TRBV7-2 and J is TRBJ2-2, with TRBD1 matching over 8 bases. The CDR3 covers 14 residues. Germline V CDR1 and CDR2: SGHTA, FQGNSA. The V gene end was trimmed by 5 bases and the J gene end by 4 bases; junction bases not matched to a gene: 3. CDR3 DNA: TGTGCCAGCAGCCTCCAGGGGGCCACCGGGGAGCTGTTTTTT. This gives the protein CASSLQGATGELFF.

The chain has TRBV5-5 and TRBJ1-3; D ambiguous. V shed 2 bases and J shed 0 bases, with 12 bases lying between them. Looked up from germline, CDR1 is SGHKS and CDR2 is YYEKEE (reference sequence). This CDR3 has 16 amino acids. CDR3 coding DNA: TGTGCCAGCAGCTTATCAGTAGGGAGCTCTGGAAACACCATATATTTT. This encodes CASSLSVGSSGNTIYF.

The V gene is TRBV14, the J gene TRBJ2-3, with TRBD2 matching over 7 bases. Germline CDR1 is SGHDN and CDR2 is FVKESK. The V and J ends lost 3 bases and 5 bases, in that order; junction bases with no gene match: 5. The length of the CDR3 is 14 residues. The CDR3 DNA follows: TGTGCCAGCAGCCAGCGGGAGAGGGGAGATACGCAGTATTTT. It codes for CASSQRERGDTQYF.

With respect to this clone: An end of the junction does not agree with germline; a read error may underlie this. V gene TRBV6-1 combines with J gene TRBJ1-4, with D unresolved. CDR1 and CDR2 (germline): MNHNS, SASEGT. This CDR3 region has 13 residues. This CDR3 is CASTPSTNEKLFF. The CDR3 DNA reads TGTGCCAGCACCCCAAGCACTAATGAAAAGCTGTTTTTT.

The rearrangement uses TRBV4-3 and TRBJ2-7, with a possible D match to TRBD1 (6 bases). Germline CDR1 and CDR2: LGHNA and YSLEER. Trimming left V 0 bases short and J 3 bases short, with 18 bases between. The CDR3 covers 17 residues. The CDR3 DNA reads TGCGCCAGCAGCCAAGAACTATACCGGGACATCGACTACGAGCAGTACTTC. The encoded protein is CASSQELYRDIDYEQYF.

The chain couples TRBV19 to TRBJ2-1, with TRBD2 identical over 10 bases. Germline values: CDR1 LNHDA, CDR2 SQIVND (reference sequence). The V segment lost 5 bases and the J segment 10 bases; nucleotides outside the gene matches: 5. The CDR3 contains 13 residues. The CDR3 protein is CASSLAGDEEQFF. In nucleotides, the CDR3 is TGTGCCAGTAGTCTAGCGGGAGATGAAGAGCAGTTCTTC.

This chain uses TRBV7-2 with TRBJ2-4, with a weak D call TRBD1 (5 bases). Germline V lookup: CDR1 SGHTA, CDR2 FQGNSA. The CDR3 extends over 15 amino acids. Trimming pared 1 base from V and 5 bases from J, leaving 12 bases between. DNA for the CDR3: TGTGCCAGCAGCTTAGTGTGGGGCGGCGAAAACATTCAGTACTTC. The encoded protein is CASSLVWGGENIQYF.

The gene calls are TRBV28 and TRBJ2-7; no firm D call. Germline loops: CDR1 MDHEN, CDR2 SYDVKM. Trimming removed 7 bases from V and 3 bases from J, with 13 bases in between. CDR3 length: 13 residues. In nucleotides, the CDR3 is TGTGCCAGCACCCCCAGAGAGATCTACGAGCAGTACTTC. Translating it yields CASTPREIYEQYF.

The chain's CDR3 is CASSLTYSNQPQHF. CDR3 nucleotide sequence: TGTGCCAGCAGCCTGACGTATAGCAATCAGCCCCAGCATTTT. V is TRBV7-3 and J is TRBJ1-5; D gene uncertain. The CDR3 is 14 amino acids. Deletions cut 5 bases from V and 0 bases from J, with 8 bases between. Per the germline V gene, CDR1 is SGHTA and CDR2 is FQGTGA.

The chain joins TRBV5-5 to TRBJ2-7; D gene uncertain. V was cut by 4 bases and J by 0 bases, with 14 bases left in between. This CDR3 is 15 amino acids long. Germline CDR1 and CDR2: SGHKS and YYEKEE (reference sequence). CDR3 coding DNA: TGTGCCAGCAGCGGCGGACCCTCGAACTCCTACGAGCAGTACTTC. Encoded protein: CASSGGPSNSYEQYF.

This chain links TRBV27 with TRBJ2-7; either TRBD1 or TRBD2 may supply D (5 bases each). CDR1 and CDR2 (germline): MNHEY, SMNVEV (reference sequence). The CDR3 totals 17 residues. Trimming left V 6 bases short and J 2 bases short, with 23 bases between. The CDR3 here is CASSHRLPRDGPYEQYF. The CDR3 DNA is TGTGCCAGCAGCCATAGACTACCCCGGGACGGACCCTACGAGCAGTACTTC.

The V gene is TRBV21-1, the J gene TRBJ2-3; the DNA was not used to check the table's D call, TRBD1. TRBV21-1 is a listed pseudogene. This CDR3 spans 15 amino acids. Here the CDR3 reads CASSKLVRLTDTQYF. The CDR3 DNA reads TGTGCCAGCAGCAAATTGGTCAGGCTCACAGATACGCAGTATTTT.

The chain has TRBV14 and TRBJ2-7, with D unresolved. The CDR3 is 12 residues long. From germline, CDR1 is SGHDN and CDR2 FVKESK. With 1 base removed from V and 7 bases from J, the gap between germline ends came to 8 bases. CDR3 loop: CASSQAGWEQYF. CDR3 bases: TGTGCCAGCAGCCAAGCGGGTTGGGAGCAGTACTTC.

This CDR3 is CASSPKLAGGPTQYF. In DNA, the CDR3 is TGTGCCAGCAGCCCGAAACTAGCGGGAGGCCCCACGCAGTATTTT. The chain uses TRBV7-2 and TRBJ2-3; TRBD2 aligns across 12 bases. The germline V gene encodes CDR1 SGHTA and CDR2 FQGNSA. V gave up 5 bases and J gave up 9 bases; unmatched junction bases: 9. The CDR3 sequence is 15 residues long.

The chain joins TRBV11-2 to TRBJ2-7; D perhaps matches TRBD2 (7 bases). Trimming pared 8 bases from V and 0 bases from J, leaving 11 bases between. Germline V gene data show CDR1 as SGHAT and CDR2 as FQNNGV. The CDR3 spans 13 residues. CDR3 in amino acids: CASGGAVSYEQYF. The CDR3 DNA follows: TGTGCCAGCGGGGGGGCGGTCTCCTACGAGCAGTACTTC. Combining the CDR3 with reference TRBV11-2 and TRBJ2-7 gives the whole variable domain EAGVAQSPRYKIIEKRQSVAFWCNPISGHATLYWYQQILGQGPKLLIQFQNNGVVDDSQLPKDRFSAERLKGVDSTLKIQPAKLEDSAVYLCASGGAVSYEQYFGPGTRLTVT.

This chain's CDR3 is CASSLRGAPQYF. CDR3 DNA: TGTGCCAGCAGCTTGAGGGGAGCCCCTCAGTATTTT. The rearrangement uses TRBV7-9 and TRBJ2-3; D assignment may be TRBD1 or TRBD2 (5 bases each). Trimming took off 3 bases at V and 12 bases at J, with 13 bases between the two ends. The V gene's germline CDR1 is SEHNR and CDR2 FQNEAQ (reference sequence). CDR3 length: 12 residues.

This chain links TRBV25-1 with TRBJ2-3, with TRBD2 matching over 10 bases. The CDR3 runs to 15 residues. V lost 4 bases and J lost 8; bases outside the gene matches: 9. Germline V gene data show CDR1 as MGHDK and CDR2 as SYGVNS. DNA for the CDR3: TGTGCCAGCAGTGGCCCAGCGGGAGGGACGGGTACGCAGTATTTT. Its translation is CASSGPAGGTGTQYF.

The chain employs TRBV2 and TRBJ2-1, with no clear D. Trimming took off 5 bases at V and 3 bases at J, with 8 bases between the two ends. Germline V CDR1 and CDR2: SNHLY, FYNNEI. The CDR3 runs to 13 residues. The CDR3 coding sequence is TGTGCCAGCAGTAACGGAATCTACAATGAGCAGTTCTTC. Its translation: CASSNGIYNEQFF.